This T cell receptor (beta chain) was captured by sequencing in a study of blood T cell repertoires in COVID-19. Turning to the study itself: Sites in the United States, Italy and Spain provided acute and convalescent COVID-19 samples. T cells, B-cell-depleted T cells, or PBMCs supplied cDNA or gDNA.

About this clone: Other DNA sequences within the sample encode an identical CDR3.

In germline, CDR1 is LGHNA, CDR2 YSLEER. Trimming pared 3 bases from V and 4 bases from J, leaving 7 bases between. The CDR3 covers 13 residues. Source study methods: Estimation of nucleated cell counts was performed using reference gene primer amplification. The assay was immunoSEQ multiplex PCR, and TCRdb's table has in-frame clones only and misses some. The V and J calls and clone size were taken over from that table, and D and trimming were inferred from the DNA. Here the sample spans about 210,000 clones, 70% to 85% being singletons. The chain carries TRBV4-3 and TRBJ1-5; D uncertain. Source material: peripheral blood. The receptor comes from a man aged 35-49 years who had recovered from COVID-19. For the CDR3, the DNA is TGCGCCAGCAGCCAGGACTTAAATCAGCCCCAGCATTTT. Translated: CASSQDLNQPQHF.